This TCR beta chain originates from a study of post-analysis software for immune sequencing data. This clonotype was detected only once. Its cognate antigen is unknown. Unique molecular identifiers were present in the TCR beta cDNA libraries. TCRdb processed the PCR reads anew with MiXCR; each CDR3 protein has one entry. The sample holds hundreds of thousands of distinct CDR3 sequences; approximately 59% are singletons and the top ten take approximately 10%. After removal of 5 bases from V and 2 bases from J, the junction contained 5 bases not matched to a gene. Per germline, CDR1 SQVTM and CDR2 ANQGSEA. The CDR3 sequence is 14 residues long. The study's findings and limits: TRBV5-6, TRBV5-1 and TRBV20-1 belonged to a set of about 5 TRBV segments that were more frequent in patients than controls.

The chain uses TRBV29-1 and TRBJ2-2; 7 nucleotides agree with TRBD1. This clonotype originated in a girl aged 2 to 10 with multiple sclerosis. Sequences were obtained from blood. CDR3 DNA sequence: TGCAGCGTTACGACAGGGCCAAACACCGGGGAGCTGTTTTTT. It specifies CSVTTGPNTGELFF.